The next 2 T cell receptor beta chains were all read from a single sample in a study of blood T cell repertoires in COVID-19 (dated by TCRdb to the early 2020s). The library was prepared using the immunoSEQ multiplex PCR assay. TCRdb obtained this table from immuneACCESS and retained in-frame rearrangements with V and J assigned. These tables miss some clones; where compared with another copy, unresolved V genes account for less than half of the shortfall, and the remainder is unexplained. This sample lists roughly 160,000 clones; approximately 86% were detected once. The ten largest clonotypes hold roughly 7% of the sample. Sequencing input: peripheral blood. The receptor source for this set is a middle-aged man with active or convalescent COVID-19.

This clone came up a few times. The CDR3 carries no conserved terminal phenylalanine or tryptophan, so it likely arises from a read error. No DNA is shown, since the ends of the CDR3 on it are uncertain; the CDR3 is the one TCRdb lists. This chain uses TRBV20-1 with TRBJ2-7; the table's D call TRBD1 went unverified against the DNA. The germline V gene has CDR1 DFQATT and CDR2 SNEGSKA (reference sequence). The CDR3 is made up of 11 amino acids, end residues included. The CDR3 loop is CSARDQGADLM.

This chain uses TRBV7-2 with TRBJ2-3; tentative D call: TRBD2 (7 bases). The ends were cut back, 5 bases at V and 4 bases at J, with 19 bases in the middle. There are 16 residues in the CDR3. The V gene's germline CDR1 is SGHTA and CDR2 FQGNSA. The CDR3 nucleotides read TGTGCCAGCAGCGTAGGTAGGGGGGGCATCGCAGATACGCAGTATTTT. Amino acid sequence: CASSVGRGGIADTQYF.